This paragraph reports one T cell receptor beta chain. Its antigen is unknown. This entry comes from a study of beta chain features in type 1 diabetes. At the level of the study: Sorted cells examined across all samples numbered roughly 100 million.

Study-wide results and caveats: TCRB CDR3s were moderately but significantly shorter in Type 1 diabetes patients in all four CD4+ subsets. PCR could preferentially amplify shorter templates, alike in patients and controls.

What was sequenced were expressed TCRB transcripts, since all of the isolated RNA had been reverse transcribed. Method: immunoSEQ multiplex PCR; TCRdb's copy keeps in-frame clones and lacks some. The table has hundreds of thousands of clones, 13% seen once. Blood was drawn once from each donor into heparinised tubes. The draws averaged around 0.12 L. Sorting of CD4+ naive, central memory, regulatory and stem cell-like memory cells was performed via CD45RO/CCR7/CD25/CD127/CD95/CD27. The CDR3 consists of 14 residues. The germline CDR1 and CDR2 sequences are LNHDA and SQIVND (reference sequence). V was cut by 4 bases and J by 7 bases, with 16 bases left in between.

This clonotype originated in a man aged 18 to 29 with type 1 diabetes. This chain links TRBV19 with TRBJ1-2; the D gene is possibly TRBD1 (5 bases). The sequenced sample was naive CD4+ T cells from blood. This CDR3 is CASSKGHSEIGYTF. The CDR3 bases are TGTGCCAGTAGTAAGGGGCATTCCGAGATTGGCTACACCTTC.